This T cell receptor beta chain was recorded in a study of blood T cell repertoires in COVID-19. The overall study: T cells, B-cell-depleted T cells, or PBMCs provided the cDNA or gDNA that served as material.

Germline V CDR1 and CDR2: SGDLS, YYNGEE. V was pared by 0 bases and J by 4 bases, with 4 bases of the junction left unmatched. The CDR3 is 15 residues long. Assay: immunoSEQ multiplex PCR; the TCRdb copy retains only in-frame clones and omits some. The top ten hold roughly a tenth of the sample, which has approximately 170,000 clones, 82% seen once. This receptor was taken from a woman aged 80 or over with active or convalescent COVID-19. Sequenced input: peripheral blood. The chain carries TRBV9 and TRBJ1-3, with 7 bases matching TRBD1. CDR3: CASSVDPGGGNTIYF. As DNA, the CDR3 is TGTGCCAGCAGCGTAGATCCAGGGGGAGGAAACACCATATATTTT. The full variable domain, completed using reference TRBV9 and TRBJ1-3, is DSGVTQTPKHLITATGQRVTLRCSPRSGDLSVYWYQQSLDQGLQFLIQYYNGEERAKGNILERFSAQQFPDLHSELNLSSLELGDSALYFCASSVDPGGGNTIYFGEGSWLTVV.